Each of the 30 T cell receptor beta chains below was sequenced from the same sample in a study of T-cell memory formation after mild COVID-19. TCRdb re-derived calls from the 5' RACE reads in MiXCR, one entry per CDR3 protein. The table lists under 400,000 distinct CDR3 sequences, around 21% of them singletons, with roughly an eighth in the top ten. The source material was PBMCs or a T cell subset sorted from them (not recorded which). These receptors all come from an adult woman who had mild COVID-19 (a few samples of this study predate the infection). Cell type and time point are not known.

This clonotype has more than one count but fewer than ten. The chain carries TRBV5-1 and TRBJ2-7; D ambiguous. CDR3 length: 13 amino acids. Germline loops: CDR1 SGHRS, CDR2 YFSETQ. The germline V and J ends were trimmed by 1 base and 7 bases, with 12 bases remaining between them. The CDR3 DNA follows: TGCGCCAGCAGCTTGATGGACGGTCTGGAGCAGTACTTC. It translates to CASSLMDGLEQYF.

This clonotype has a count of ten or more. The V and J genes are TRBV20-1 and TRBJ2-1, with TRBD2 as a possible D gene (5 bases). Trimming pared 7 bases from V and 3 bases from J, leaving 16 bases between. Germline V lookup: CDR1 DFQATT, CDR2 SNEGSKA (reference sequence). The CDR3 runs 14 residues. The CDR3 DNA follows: TGCAGTGGTAGGAGAAGCGGAAACTACAATGAGCAGTTCTTC. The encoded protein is CSGRRSGNYNEQFF.

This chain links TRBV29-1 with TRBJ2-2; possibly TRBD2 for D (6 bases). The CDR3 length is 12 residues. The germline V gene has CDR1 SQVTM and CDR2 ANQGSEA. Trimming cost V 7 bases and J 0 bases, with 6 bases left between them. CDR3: CSAGANTGELFF. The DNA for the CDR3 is TGCAGCGCGGGGGCGAACACCGGGGAGCTGTTTTTT.

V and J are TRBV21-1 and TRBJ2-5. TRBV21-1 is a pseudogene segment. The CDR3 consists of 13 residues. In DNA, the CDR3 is TGTGCCAGCAGCAAAGGGCTTCGAGAGACCCAGTACTTC. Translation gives CASSKGLRETQYF.

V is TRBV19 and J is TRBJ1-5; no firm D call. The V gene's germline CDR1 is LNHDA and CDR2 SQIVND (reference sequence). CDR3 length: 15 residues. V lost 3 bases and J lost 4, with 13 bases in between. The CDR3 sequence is CASSMVWRLNQPQHF. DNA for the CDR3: TGTGCCAGTAGTATGGTTTGGCGTTTAAATCAGCCCCAGCATTTT.

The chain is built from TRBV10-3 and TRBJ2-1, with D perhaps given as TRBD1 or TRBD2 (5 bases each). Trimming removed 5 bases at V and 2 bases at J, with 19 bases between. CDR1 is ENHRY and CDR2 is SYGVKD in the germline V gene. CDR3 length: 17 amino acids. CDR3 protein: CAISSTGTVGAYNEQFF. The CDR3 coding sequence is TGTGCCATCAGTTCCACCGGGACGGTGGGGGCCTACAATGAGCAGTTCTTC.

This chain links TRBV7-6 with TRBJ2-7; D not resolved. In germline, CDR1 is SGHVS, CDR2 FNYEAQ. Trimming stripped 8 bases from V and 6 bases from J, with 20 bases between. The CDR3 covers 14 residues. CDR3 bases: TGTGCCAGCGGTTCCAACGCTCCATGGGGCGAGCAGTACTTC. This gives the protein CASGSNAPWGEQYF.

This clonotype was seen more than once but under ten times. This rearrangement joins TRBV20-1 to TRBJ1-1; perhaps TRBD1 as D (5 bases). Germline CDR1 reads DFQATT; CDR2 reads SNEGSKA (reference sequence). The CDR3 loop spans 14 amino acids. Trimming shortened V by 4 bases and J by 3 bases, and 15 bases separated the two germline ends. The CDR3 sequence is CSATSGTADTEAFF. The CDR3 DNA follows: TGCAGTGCTACATCAGGGACGGCCGACACTGAAGCTTTCTTT.

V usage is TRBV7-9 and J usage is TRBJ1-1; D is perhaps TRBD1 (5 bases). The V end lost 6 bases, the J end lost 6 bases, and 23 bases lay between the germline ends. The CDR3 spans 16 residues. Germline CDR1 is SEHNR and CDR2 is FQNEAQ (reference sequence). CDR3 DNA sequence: TGTGCCAGCAGTCGCGACTTCACAGGACCGGGGGCTGAAGCTTTCTTT. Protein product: CASSRDFTGPGAEAFF.

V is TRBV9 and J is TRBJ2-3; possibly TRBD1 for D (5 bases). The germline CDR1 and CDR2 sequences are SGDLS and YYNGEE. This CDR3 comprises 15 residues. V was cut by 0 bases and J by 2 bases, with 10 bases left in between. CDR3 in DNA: TGTGCCAGCAGCGTAGGAGACAGTCCCACAGATACGCAGTATTTT. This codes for CASSVGDSPTDTQYF.

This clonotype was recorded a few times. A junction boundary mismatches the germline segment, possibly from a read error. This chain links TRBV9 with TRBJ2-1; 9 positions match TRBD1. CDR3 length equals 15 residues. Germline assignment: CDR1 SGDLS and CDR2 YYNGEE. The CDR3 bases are TGCGCCAGCAGCGCGGGACAGGGCTCCTACAATGAGCAGTTCTTC. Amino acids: CASSAGQGSYNEQFF.

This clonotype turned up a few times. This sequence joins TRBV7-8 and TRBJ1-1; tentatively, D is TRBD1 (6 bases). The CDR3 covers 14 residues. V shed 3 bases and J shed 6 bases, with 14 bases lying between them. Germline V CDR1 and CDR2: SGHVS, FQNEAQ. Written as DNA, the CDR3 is TGTGCCAGCAGCTTCCCGGGACAATTAGCTGAAGCTTTCTTT. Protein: CASSFPGQLAEAFF.

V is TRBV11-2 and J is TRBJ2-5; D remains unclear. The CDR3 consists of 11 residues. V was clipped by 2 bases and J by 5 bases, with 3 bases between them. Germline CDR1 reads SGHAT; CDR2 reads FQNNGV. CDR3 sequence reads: CASSLHETQYF. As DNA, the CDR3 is TGTGCCAGCAGCTTACACGAGACCCAGTACTTC.

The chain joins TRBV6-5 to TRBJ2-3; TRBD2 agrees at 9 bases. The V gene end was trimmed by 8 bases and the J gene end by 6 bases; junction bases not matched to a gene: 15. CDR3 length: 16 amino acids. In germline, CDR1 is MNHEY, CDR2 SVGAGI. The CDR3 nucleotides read TGTGCCAGCGCCCTTAGCGGGAGCCCAGTCTCTGATACGCAGTATTTT. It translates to CASALSGSPVSDTQYF.

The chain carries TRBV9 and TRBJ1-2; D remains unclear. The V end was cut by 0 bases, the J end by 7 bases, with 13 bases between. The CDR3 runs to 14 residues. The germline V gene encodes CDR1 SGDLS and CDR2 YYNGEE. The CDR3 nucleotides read TGTGCCAGCAGCGTAGAGGTGCCCGGTACTGGCTACACCTTC. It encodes CASSVEVPGTGYTF. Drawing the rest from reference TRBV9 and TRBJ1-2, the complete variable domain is DSGVTQTPKHLITATGQRVTLRCSPRSGDLSVYWYQQSLDQGLQFLIQYYNGEERAKGNILERFSAQQFPDLHSELNLSSLELGDSALYFCASSVEVPGTGYTFGSGTRLTVV.

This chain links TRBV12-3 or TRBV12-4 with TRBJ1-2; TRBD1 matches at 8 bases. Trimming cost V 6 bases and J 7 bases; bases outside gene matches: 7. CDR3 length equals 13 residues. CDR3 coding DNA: TGTGCCAGCAGCGGAAAAGGACAGGGTGGCTACACCTTC. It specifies CASSGKGQGGYTF.

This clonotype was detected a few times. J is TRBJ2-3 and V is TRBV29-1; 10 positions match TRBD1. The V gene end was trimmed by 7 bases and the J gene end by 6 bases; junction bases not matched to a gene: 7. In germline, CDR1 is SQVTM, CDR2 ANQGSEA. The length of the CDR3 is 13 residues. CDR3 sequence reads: CSARQGASDTQYF. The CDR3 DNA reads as TGCAGCGCCCGACAGGGGGCTTCCGATACGCAGTATTTT.

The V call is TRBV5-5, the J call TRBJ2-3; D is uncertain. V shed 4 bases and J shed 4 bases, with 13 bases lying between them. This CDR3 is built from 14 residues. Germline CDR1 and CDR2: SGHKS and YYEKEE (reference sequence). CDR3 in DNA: TGTGCCAGCAGCCCGCACCTCCTAGCAGATACGCAGTATTTT. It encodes CASSPHLLADTQYF.

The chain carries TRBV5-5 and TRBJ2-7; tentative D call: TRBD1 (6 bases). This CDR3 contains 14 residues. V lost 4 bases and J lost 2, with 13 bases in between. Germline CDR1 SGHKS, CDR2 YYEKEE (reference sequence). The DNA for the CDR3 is TGTGCCAGCAGCCGACCGGACAGTCCCTACGAGCAGTACTTC. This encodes CASSRPDSPYEQYF. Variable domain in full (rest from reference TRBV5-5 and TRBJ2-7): DAGVTQSPTHLIKTRGQQVTLRCSPISGHKSVSWYQQVLGQGPQFIFQYYEKEERGRGNFPDRFSARQFPNYSSELNVNALLLGDSALYLCASSRPDSPYEQYFGPGTRLTVT.

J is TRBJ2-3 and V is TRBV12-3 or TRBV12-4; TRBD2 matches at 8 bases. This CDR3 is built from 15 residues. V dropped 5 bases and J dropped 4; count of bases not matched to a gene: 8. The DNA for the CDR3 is TGTGCCAGCAGTAAAAGTAGCGGGACTTCAGATACGCAGTATTTT. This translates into CASSKSSGTSDTQYF.

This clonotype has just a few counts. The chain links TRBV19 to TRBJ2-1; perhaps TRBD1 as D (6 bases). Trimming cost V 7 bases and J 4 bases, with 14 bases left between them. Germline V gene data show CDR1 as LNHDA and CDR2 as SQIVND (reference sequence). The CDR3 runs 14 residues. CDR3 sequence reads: CASIKGQGYNEQFF. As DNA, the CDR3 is TGTGCCAGTATTAAGGGGCAGGGGTACAATGAGCAGTTCTTC.

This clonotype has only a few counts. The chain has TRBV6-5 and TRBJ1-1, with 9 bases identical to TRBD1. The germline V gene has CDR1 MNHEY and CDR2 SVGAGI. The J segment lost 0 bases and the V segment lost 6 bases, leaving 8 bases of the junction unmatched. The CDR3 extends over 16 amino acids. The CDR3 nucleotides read TGTGCCAGCAGGCACAGGGGGCGACTTATGAACACTGAAGCTTTCTTT. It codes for CASRHRGRLMNTEAFF.

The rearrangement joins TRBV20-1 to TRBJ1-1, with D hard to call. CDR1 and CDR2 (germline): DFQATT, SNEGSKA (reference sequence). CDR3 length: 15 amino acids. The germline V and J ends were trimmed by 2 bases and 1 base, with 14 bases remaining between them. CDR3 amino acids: CSARRGGPTNTEAFF. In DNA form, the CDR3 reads TGCAGTGCTAGAAGAGGCGGACCCACGAACACTGAAGCTTTCTTT.

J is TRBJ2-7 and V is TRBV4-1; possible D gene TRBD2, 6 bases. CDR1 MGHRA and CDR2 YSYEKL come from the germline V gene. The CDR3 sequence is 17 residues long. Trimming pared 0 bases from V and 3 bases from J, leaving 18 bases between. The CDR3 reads CASSQEELGSTGYEQYF. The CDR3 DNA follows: TGCGCCAGCAGCCAAGAGGAACTCGGGAGTACAGGCTACGAGCAGTACTTC.

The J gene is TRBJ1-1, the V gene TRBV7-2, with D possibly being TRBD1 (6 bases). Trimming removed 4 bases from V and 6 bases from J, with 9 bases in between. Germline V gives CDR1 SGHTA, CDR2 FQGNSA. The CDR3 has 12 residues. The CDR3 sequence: CASSWDTSEAFF. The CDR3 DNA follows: TGTGCCAGCAGCTGGGACACGTCTGAAGCTTTCTTT.

In DNA, the CDR3 is TGTGCCAGCAGCACTGAGGGTCCGTGGGGGCAAAAGGCAGACACTGAAGCTTTCTTT. This sequence encodes CASSTEGPWGQKADTEAFF. This chain links TRBV7-9 with TRBJ1-1; possibly TRBD1 for D (6 bases). This CDR3 contains 19 residues. Germline CDR1 reads SEHNR; CDR2 reads FQNEAQ (reference sequence). Trimming removed 5 bases from V and 3 bases from J, with 28 bases in between.

In DNA form, the CDR3 reads TGTGCCTGGAGTGTAACAGGGGGCATCCAGCCCCAGCATTTT. Translation: CAWSVTGGIQPQHF. The J gene is TRBJ1-5, the V gene TRBV30, with TRBD1 matching 9 bases. The CDR3 extends over 14 amino acids. CDR1 and CDR2 (germline): GTSNPN, SVGIG (reference sequence). The V and J ends lost 0 bases and 7 bases, in that order; junction bases with no gene match: 4.

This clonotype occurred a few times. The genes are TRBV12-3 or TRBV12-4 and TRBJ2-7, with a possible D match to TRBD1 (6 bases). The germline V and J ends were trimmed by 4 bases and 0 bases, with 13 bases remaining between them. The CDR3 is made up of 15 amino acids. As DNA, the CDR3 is TGTGCCAGCAGTTCCAGGCACAGGGACTCCTACGAGCAGTACTTC. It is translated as CASSSRHRDSYEQYF.

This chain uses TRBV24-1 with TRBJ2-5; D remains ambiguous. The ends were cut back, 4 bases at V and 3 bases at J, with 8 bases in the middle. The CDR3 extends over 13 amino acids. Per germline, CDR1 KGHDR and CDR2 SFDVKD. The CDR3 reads CATSDGSEETQYF. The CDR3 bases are TGTGCCACCAGTGACGGCAGCGAAGAGACCCAGTACTTC.

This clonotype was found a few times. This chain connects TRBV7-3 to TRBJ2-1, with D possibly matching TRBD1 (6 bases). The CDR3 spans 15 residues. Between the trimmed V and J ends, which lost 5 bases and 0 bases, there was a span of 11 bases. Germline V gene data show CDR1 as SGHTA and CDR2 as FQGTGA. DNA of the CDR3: TGTGCCAGCAGCCTGGGGGCCCTCTCCTACAATGAGCAGTTCTTC. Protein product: CASSLGALSYNEQFF.